This TCR beta chain was recorded in a study of metastatic and nonmetastatic thyroid tumors. General study findings and limits: Benign nodules were reported to have significantly lower TCR beta diversity than malignant thyroid tumors, in blood and tumor.

No treatment had been given to any patient before thyroid surgery. Authors' methods: What underpinned the distant-metastasis classifier for papillary thyroid cancer was the set of CDR3 differences across clinicopathological groups. From the PCR reads, TCRdb re-called clones with MiXCR. The V and J calls were not made by the authors but by TCRdb's processing. The sample gives 55,000 to 75,000 clones, roughly 18% of which show up once; around 13% is in the top ten. Looked up from germline, CDR1 is ENHRY and CDR2 is SYGVKD. V lost 11 bases, J lost 6 bases, and 7 bases stayed unmatched. CDR3 length: 13 amino acids. This clone has ten or more counts. The target antigen is unknown.

The sequence was obtained from a female donor with papillary thyroid cancer or a benign thyroid nodule (not recorded which). Some clones in this sample may be carry-over from other donors' samples. The genes are TRBV10-3 and TRBJ2-1, with 10 nucleotides matching TRBD2. Specimen: blood. CDR3 loop: CAVPGTSVNEQFF. The CDR3 DNA follows: TGTGCCGTGCCCGGGACTAGCGTCAATGAGCAGTTCTTC.